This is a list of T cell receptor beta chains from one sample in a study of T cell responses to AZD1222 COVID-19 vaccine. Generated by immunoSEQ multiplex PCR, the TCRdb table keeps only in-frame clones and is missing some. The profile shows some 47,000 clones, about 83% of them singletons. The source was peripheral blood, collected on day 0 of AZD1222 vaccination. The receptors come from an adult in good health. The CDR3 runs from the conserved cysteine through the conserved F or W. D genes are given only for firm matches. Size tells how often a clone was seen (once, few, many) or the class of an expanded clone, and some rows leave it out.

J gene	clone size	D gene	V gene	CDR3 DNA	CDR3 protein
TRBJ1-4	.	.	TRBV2	TGTGCCAGCAGGGGGGACTTTAATGAAAAACTGTTTTTT	CASRGDFNEKLFF
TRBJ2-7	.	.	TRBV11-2	TGTGCCAGCAGCTTAGCCCAGGGAAGCTACGAGCAGTACTTC	CASSLAQGSYEQYF
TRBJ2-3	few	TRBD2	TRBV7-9	TGTGCCAGCAGCCACCCGACTAGCGGGAGTGCAGATACGCAGTATTTT	CASSHPTSGSADTQYF
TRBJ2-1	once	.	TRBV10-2	TGCGCCAGCAGACAGGGCCCGAACAATGAGCAGTTCTTC	CASRQGPNNEQFF
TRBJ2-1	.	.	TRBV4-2	TGTGCCAGCAGCCATAACAGGGGACTCAGTTACAATGAGCAGTTCTTC	CASSHNRGLSYNEQFF
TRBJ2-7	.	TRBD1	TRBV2	TGTGCCAGCAGTGCCAGGACGCAGGGGGTTGAAGAGCAGTACTTC	CASSARTQGVEEQYF
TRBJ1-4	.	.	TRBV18	TGTGCCAGCTCACCGGAATGGGGCTTTCAGGAAAAACTGTTTTTT	CASSPEWGFQEKLFF
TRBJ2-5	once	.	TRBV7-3	TGTGCCAGCAGCTTAAATGGACAGAGGGTCCAAGAGACCCAGTACTTC	CASSLNGQRVQETQYF
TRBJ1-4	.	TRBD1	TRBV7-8	TGTGCCAGCAGCTTATACAGGGGGCAGAATGAAAAACTGTTTTTT	CASSLYRGQNEKLFF
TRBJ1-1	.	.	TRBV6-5	TGTGCCAGCAGAGGGGTCGCTTCAGACACTGAAGCTTTCTTT	CASRGVASDTEAFF
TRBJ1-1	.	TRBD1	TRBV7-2	TGTGCCAGCAGCTTATTAGGACAGGTGAACACTGAAGCTTTCTTT	CASSLLGQVNTEAFF
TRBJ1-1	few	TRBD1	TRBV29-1	TGCAGCGCTCGGGACAGCGGCACTGAAGCTTTCTTT	CSARDSGTEAFF
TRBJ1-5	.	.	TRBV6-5	TGTGCCAGCAGGCTTGATAGCAATCAGCCCCAGCATTTT	CASRLDSNQPQHF
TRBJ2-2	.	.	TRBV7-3	TGTGCCAGCAGGAAACCAGGGGTCACCGGGGAGCTGTTTTTT	CASRKPGVTGELFF
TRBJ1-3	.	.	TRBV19	TGTGCCAGTAGTGTCACAGGGCCCTCGGGTGGAAACACCATATATTTT	CASSVTGPSGGNTIYF
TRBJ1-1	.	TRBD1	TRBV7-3	TGTGCCAGCAGCCTTACGGACAGGGGCACTGAAGCTTTCTTT	CASSLTDRGTEAFF
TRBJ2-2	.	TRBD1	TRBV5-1	TGCGCCAGCAGCTTGGGGGCAGGGGGCCCCACCGGGGAGCTGTTTTTT	CASSLGAGGPTGELFF
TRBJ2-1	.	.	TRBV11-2	TGTGCCAGCACCCTAACTGGGGGTTTAGGGAATGAGCAGTTCTTC	CASTLTGGLGNEQFF
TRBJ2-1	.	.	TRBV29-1	TGCAGCGTTGAAGGTCTGGACAGTACGCAGTTCTTC	CSVEGLDSTQFF
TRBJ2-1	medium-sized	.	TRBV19	TGTGCCAGTAGTATTTGGCCGAGCAATGAGCAGTTCTTC	CASSIWPSNEQFF
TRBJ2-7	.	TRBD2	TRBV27	TGTGCCAGCAGTTCCGACTTACTAGCGGGAGAAAACGAGCAGTACTTC	CASSSDLLAGENEQYF
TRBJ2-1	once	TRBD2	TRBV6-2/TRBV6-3	TGTGCCAGCAGTTACTCACTAGCGGGAGGGACCCCATCCTACAATGAGCAGTTCTTC	CASSYSLAGGTPSYNEQFF
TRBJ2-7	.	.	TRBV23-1	TGCGCCAGCAGTCAATCGTTCCCGGCGGTTGGATACGAGCAGTACTTC	CASSQSFPAVGYEQYF
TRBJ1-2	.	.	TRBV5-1	TGCGCCAGCAGCTTTGACAGGATCTATGGCTACACCTTC	CASSFDRIYGYTF
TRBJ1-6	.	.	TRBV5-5	TGTGCCAGCAGCTTCTTGGACAGCCTTAATTCACCCCTCCACTTT	CASSFLDSLNSPLHF
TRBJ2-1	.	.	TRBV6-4	TGTGCCAGCAGAAAGCAAGGGGGGACACAGAATGAGCAGTTCTTC	CASRKQGGTQNEQFF
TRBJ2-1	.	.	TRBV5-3	TGTGCCAGAAGCTCCTTAGCCCTTTCTGATGAGCAGTTCTTC	CARSSLALSDEQFF
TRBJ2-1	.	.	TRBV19	TGTGCCAGTAGTACTGACAGAAGCTCCTACAATGAGCAGTTCTTC	CASSTDRSSYNEQFF
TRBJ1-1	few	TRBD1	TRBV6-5	TGTGCCAGCGGGACAGCGCCCACTGAAGCTTTCTTT	CASGTAPTEAFF
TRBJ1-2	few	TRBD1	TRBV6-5	TGTGCCAGTCACGGGACAGGGAGCTATGGCTACACCTTC	CASHGTGSYGYTF
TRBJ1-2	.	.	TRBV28	TGTGCCAGCAGTTTACCGGCGCGTGGCTACACCTTC	CASSLPARGYTF
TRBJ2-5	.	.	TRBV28	TGTGCCAGCAGACCGGGAGACAGAGGGGAGACCCAGTACTTC	CASRPGDRGETQYF
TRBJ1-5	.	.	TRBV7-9	TGTGCCAGCAGCTCTGGGGTGGGGAGCAATCAGCCCCAGCATTTT	CASSSGVGSNQPQHF
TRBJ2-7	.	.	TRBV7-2	TGTGCCAGCAGCTTAGGTCAGGGATTCTACGAGCAGTACTTC	CASSLGQGFYEQYF
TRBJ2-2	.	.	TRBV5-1	TGCGCCAGCAGCTTGGTTGTCGGGGAGCTGTTTTTT	CASSLVVGELFF
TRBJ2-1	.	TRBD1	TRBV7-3	TGTGCCAGCAGCCGATTCGGGACAGCTAGCAATGAGCAGTTCTTC	CASSRFGTASNEQFF
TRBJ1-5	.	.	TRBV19	TGTGCCAGTAGTATGCTGTTGGGGGGTGGCGGAGGCAATCAGCCCCAGCATTTT	CASSMLLGGGGGNQPQHF
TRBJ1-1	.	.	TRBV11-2	TGTGCCAGCAGCTTAGCCGCAGGGACGGGTACTGAAGCTTTCTTT	CASSLAAGTGTEAFF
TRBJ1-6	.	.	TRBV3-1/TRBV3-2	TGTGCCAGCGCCCTTTACCTCCACTTT	CASALYLHF
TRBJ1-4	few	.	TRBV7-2	TGTGCCAGCAGCTTAGAATGGGAGGTAGCAACTAATGAAAAACTGTTTTTT	CASSLEWEVATNEKLFF
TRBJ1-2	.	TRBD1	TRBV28	TGTGCCAGCAGCTCTCAGGGGGTCTATGGCTACACCTTC	CASSSQGVYGYTF
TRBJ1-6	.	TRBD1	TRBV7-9	TGTGCCAGCAGCTTACCGACAGGGGGCACGGATTCACCCCTCCACTTT	CASSLPTGGTDSPLHF
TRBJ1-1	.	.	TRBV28	TGTGCCAGCAAGACGAAAATGAACACTGAAGCTTTCTTT	CASKTKMNTEAFF
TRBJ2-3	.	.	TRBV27	TGTGCCAGCAGTTTATTTCCCCCCCCAGATACGCAGTATTTT	CASSLFPPPDTQYF
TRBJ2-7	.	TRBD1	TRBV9	TGTGCCAGCAGCGTACGGGACAGTACCTACGAGCAGTACTTC	CASSVRDSTYEQYF
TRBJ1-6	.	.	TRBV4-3	TGCGCCAGCAGCCAAGGCGTCATGATCAGTTCACCCCTCCACTTT	CASSQGVMISSPLHF
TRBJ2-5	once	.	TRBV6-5	TGTGCCAGCAGTTATGGGGAAGAGACCCAGTACTTC	CASSYGEETQYF
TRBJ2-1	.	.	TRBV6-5	TGTGCCAGCCGGAACGTCGGCAATGAGCAGTTCTTC	CASRNVGNEQFF
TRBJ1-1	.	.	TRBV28	TGTGCCAGCAGGACGGACTATGGCCTGGGAATGAACACTGAAGCTTTCTTT	CASRTDYGLGMNTEAFF
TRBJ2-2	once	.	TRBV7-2	TGTGCCAGCAGCCCGGGCCCGGGCACCGGGGAGCTGTTTTTT	CASSPGPGTGELFF
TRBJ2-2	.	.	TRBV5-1	TGCGCCAGCAGCCCGAATTCGAACACCGGGGAGCTGTTTTTT	CASSPNSNTGELFF
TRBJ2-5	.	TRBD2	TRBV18	TGTGCCAGCTCACAAGGGACTAGCGGGAGTGGGCAAGAGACCCAGTACTTC	CASSQGTSGSGQETQYF
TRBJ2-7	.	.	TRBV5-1	TGCGCCAGCAGCTTGCCGGGGGCGAGGGAGCAGTACTTC	CASSLPGAREQYF